This T cell receptor (beta chain) was sequenced during a study of T cell responses to AZD1222 COVID-19 vaccine. For this clone: Its antigen is not known.

The protocol was immunoSEQ multiplex PCR, while the TCRdb copy is restricted to in-frame clones and leaves out a portion. The table lists about 130,000 clones, 88% of them singletons. This CDR3 is 15 amino acids long. Per germline, CDR1 LGHNA and CDR2 YNFKEQ. V gave up 0 bases and J gave up 3 bases, with 6 bases separating them. General study findings and limits: AZD1222 recipients seropositive at baseline numbered only six or seven. It was only after the peak T cell response that any repertoires were sampled. Donor demographics were predominantly white British with a female majority; clonal diversity may be underestimated.

Recipients boosted at about 4 weeks or about 12 weeks are pooled. The chain recombines TRBV4-2 with TRBJ2-6, with D perhaps matching TRBD2 (6 bases). Sequencing used peripheral blood, obtained 28 days after the second AZD1222 dose. This TCR derives from an adult who received the AZD1222 COVID-19 vaccine. In DNA form, the CDR3 reads TGTGCCAGCAGCCAAGAGGAGGGTGGGGCCAACGTCCTGACTTTC. Its protein is CASSQEEGGANVLTF.